The source of this T cell receptor beta chain is a study of T cells in Graves' hyperthyroidism and ophthalmopathy. General observations from the study: Most thyroid clonotypes that were expanded above 0.001 also turned up in blood.

The germline gives CDR1 SGHVS, CDR2 FQNEAQ. Trimming shortened V by 3 bases and J by 4 bases, and 9 bases separated the two germline ends. The CDR3 length is 13 residues. This clonotype was detected ten times or more. Its antigen is not known. TCR beta CDR3 regions were amplified from RNA. The HTBI set primed first-round TCR CDR3 RT-PCR. Via MiXCR, TCRdb re-called the multiplex PCR reads, giving one row per CDR3 protein. The sample carries 480,000 or so distinct CDR3 sequences, 46% recorded once. Sequences were obtained from peripheral blood or thyroid tissue (not recorded which). The chain carries TRBV7-8 and TRBJ1-2, with D perhaps TRBD1 (5 bases). The TCR sequence derives from an adult woman with Graves' disease, either hyperthyroidism or ophthalmopathy (not recorded which). The CDR3 sequence: CASSLGLRYGYTF. The CDR3 nucleotides are TGTGCCAGCAGCTTGGGGCTCCGCTATGGCTACACCTTC.